These T cell receptor beta chains were read from a single sample in a study of cytomegalovirus exposure and HLA in healthy donors. This table comes from immunoSEQ multiplex PCR, and its TCRdb copy is limited to in-frame clones, with some not included. The profile shows approximately 150,000 clones, roughly 81% of them singletons. Sequenced input: PBMCs. The source of these receptors is a woman between 45 and 60 years old in good health and CMV-seronegative. Each CDR3 is given with its conserved first and last residue. A D gene is named only where the DNA matches it firmly. The listing skips clone size in some rows; elsewhere it reads once, few, many or a size class.

NA,TRBV9,TRBJ2-5,NA,TGTGCCAGCAGCAACCAGGGGATAGAGACCCAGTACTTC,CASSNQGIETQYF
NA,TRBV2,TRBJ2-7,NA,TGTGCCAGCAGTGAGATGGGGACTTTCTACGAGCAGTACTTC,CASSEMGTFYEQYF
NA,TRBV6-5,TRBJ1-2,NA,TGTGCCAGCAGTTACTCCGGGGGTAGAGGCTACACCTTC,CASSYSGGRGYTF
NA,TRBV23-1,TRBJ2-4,TRBD1,TGCGCCAGCAGTCAACCCGACAGGGAGTACTTC,CASSQPDREYF
NA,TRBV7-7,TRBJ1-4,NA,TGTGCCAGCAGCCCACGGTCAGGGCGACCTAATGAAAAACTGTTTTTT,CASSPRSGRPNEKLFF
NA,TRBV6-1,TRBJ2-3,TRBD2,TGTGCCAGCAGAATTAGCGGGAGCACAGATACGCAGTATTTT,CASRISGSTDTQYF
NA,TRBV27,TRBJ2-7,TRBD2,TGTGCCAGCAGTTTTCGGGCTAGCGGGAGTTATTCGTACGAGCAGTACTTC,CASSFRASGSYSYEQYF
once,TRBV6-5,TRBJ2-7,TRBD2,TGTGCCAGCAGTTCGAGCGGGAGCGAGCAGTACTTC,CASSSSGSEQYF
NA,TRBV5-1,TRBJ2-7,TRBD1,TGCGCCAGCAGCTTGGGACAGGGGGGCAACGAGCAGTACTTC,CASSLGQGGNEQYF
NA,TRBV18,TRBJ2-7,NA,TGTGCCAGCTCACCAAGGGACAATTCCTACGAGCAGTACTTC,CASSPRDNSYEQYF
NA,TRBV15,TRBJ2-3,TRBD1,TGTGCCACCAGCAGAGATCTTGCGGGTGATCCCCAGGGGGCCCCAGATACGCAGTATTTT,CATSRDLAGDPQGAPDTQYF
few,TRBV11-2,TRBJ1-1,NA,TGTGCCAGCTATGGCGGAGGGCTCACTGAAGCTTTCTTT,CASYGGGLTEAFF
few,TRBV4-2,TRBJ1-2,TRBD1,TGTGCCAGCAGCCACGCGGACAGGGACCGTGATGGCTACACCTTC,CASSHADRDRDGYTF
NA,TRBV7-9,TRBJ2-7,TRBD1,TGTGCCAGCTCCCTGGGACAGGGAATGTACGAGCAGTACTTC,CASSLGQGMYEQYF
NA,TRBV9,TRBJ1-1,NA,TGTGCCAGCAGCGTAATAGGAGGCACTGAAGCTTTCTTT,CASSVIGGTEAFF
few,TRBV7-8,TRBJ2-5,NA,TGTGCCAGCAGCGTCCGACTAAAAGAGACCCAGTACTTC,CASSVRLKETQYF
NA,TRBV25-1,TRBJ2-7,TRBD1,TGTGCCAGCAGTGACCTGACAGGGGACTCCCTCCACGAGCAGTACTTC,CASSDLTGDSLHEQYF
NA,TRBV7-2,TRBJ2-7,NA,TGTGCCAGCAGCTTAGAGTTGGGGAGCTCCTACGAGCAGTACTTC,CASSLELGSSYEQYF